This entry features one T cell receptor beta chain sequence. Antigen unknown. The sequence runs out 3 residues before the end of the CDR3; the remainder is reconstructed from the germline J gene. The sample is drawn from a study of T cells in women clearing cervical HPV infection. Study-level points and caveats: Combining TCR richness with V gene abundances gave 0.65 to 0.85 AUC. Controls had more TRBV6-7 (0.16%) than cases (roughly 0.11%). Repertoire richness, not evenness, was significantly elevated in CIN3+ cases versus controls.

immunoSEQ multiplex PCR used an average of 1200 ng genomic DNA. Sequencing was performed with immunoSEQ multiplex PCR; in TCRdb, only in-frame clones are kept and a portion is missing. The repertoire table contains 21,000 or so clones. V trimming: 5 bases; J trimming: 4 bases; junction bases outside the gene matches: 8. Germline V gene data show CDR1 as LNHDA and CDR2 as SQIVND (reference sequence). CDR3 length: 15 residues. The chain carries TRBV19 and TRBJ1-2; 9 bases map to TRBD1. This clonotype was sampled from a woman between 18 and 75 years old with a cervical HPV16 infection that either progressed to CIN3+ or cleared (not recorded which). What was sequenced was blood buffy coat. CDR3 DNA, as far as it was read: TGTGCCAGTAGTCTTCCCGGGACAGGGCCCTATGGC. It translates to CASSLPGTGPYG. The full-length CDR3 reads as CASSLPGTGPYGYTF. Based on the CDR3 plus reference TRBV19 and TRBJ1-2, the full variable domain is DGGITQSPKYLFRKEGQNVTLSCEQNLNHDAMYWYRQDPGQGLRLIYYSQIVNDFQKGDIAEGYSVSREKKESFPLTVTSAQKNPTAFYLCASSLPGTGPYGYTFGSGTRLTVV.